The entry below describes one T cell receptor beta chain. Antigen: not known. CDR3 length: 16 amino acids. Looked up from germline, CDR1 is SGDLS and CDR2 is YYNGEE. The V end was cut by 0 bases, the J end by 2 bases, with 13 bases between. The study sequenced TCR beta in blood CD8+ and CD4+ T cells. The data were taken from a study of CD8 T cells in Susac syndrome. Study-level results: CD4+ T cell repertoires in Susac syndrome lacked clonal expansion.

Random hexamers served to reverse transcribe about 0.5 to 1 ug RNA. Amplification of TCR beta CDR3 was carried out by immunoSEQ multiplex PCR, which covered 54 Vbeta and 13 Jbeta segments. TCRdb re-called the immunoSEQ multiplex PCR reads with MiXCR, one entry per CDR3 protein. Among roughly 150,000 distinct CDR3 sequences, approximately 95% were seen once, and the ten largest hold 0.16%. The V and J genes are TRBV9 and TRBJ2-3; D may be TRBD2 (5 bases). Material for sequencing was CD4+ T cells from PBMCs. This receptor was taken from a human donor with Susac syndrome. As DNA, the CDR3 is TGTGCCAGCAGCGTAGTCGAGGGCAGCCCCACAGATACGCAGTATTTT. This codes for CASSVVEGSPTDTQYF.